What follows are 31 T cell receptor beta chains derived from one specimen sequenced in a study of radiotherapy plus CTLA-4 blockade in lung cancer. The repertoire was sequenced with immunoSEQ multiplex PCR; TCRdb's copy has only in-frame clones and lacks some. The sample includes around 30,000 clones, roughly 71% of them seen just once. This specimen consisted of peripheral blood, obtained from a patient treated with radiotherapy plus ipilimumab. The source is a human donor with non-small cell lung cancer whose response to radiotherapy plus ipilimumab could not be evaluated.

The rearrangement links TRBV19 to TRBJ2-1; perhaps TRBD1 as D (5 bases). The CDR3 extends over 15 amino acids. The V end was cut by 0 bases, the J end by 12 bases, with 18 bases between. The germline gives CDR1 LNHDA, CDR2 SQIVND (reference sequence). CDR3: CASSIDLLGLGGQFF. The CDR3 DNA is TGTGCCAGTAGTATAGATCTATTGGGGCTAGGCGGGCAGTTCTTC. The full variable domain, its missing parts supplied by reference TRBV19 and TRBJ2-1, is DGGITQSPKYLFRKEGQNVTLSCEQNLNHDAMYWYRQDPGQGLRLIYYSQIVNDFQKGDIAEGYSVSREKKESFPLTVTSAQKNPTAFYLCASSIDLLGLGGQFFGPGTRLTVL.

This chain uses TRBV5-1 with TRBJ2-2, with TRBD2 identical over 8 bases. The germline CDR1 and CDR2 sequences are SGHRS and YFSETQ. The junction had 9 bases not matched to a gene; V was cut back by 5 bases and J by 6 bases. The CDR3 is made up of 15 amino acids. This CDR3 is CASSNSGRTAGELFF. In DNA form, the CDR3 reads TGCGCCAGCAGTAACAGCGGGAGAACGGCCGGGGAGCTGTTTTTT.

The chain couples TRBV5-1 to TRBJ2-5, with 8 positions matching TRBD1. The CDR3 has 16 residues. Germline assignment: CDR1 SGHRS and CDR2 YFSETQ. J lost 5 bases, V lost 5 bases, and 14 bases had no gene match. The CDR3 DNA follows: TGCGCCAGCAGAACTCCTACCGGACAGGGATCCGAGACCCAGTACTTC. This sequence encodes CASRTPTGQGSETQYF. Supplemented by reference TRBV5-1 and TRBJ2-5, the full variable domain reads KAGVTQTPRYLIKTRGQQVTLSCSPISGHRSVSWYQQTPGQGLQFLFEYFSETQRNKGNFPGRFSGRQFSNSRSEMNVSTLELGDSALYLCASRTPTGQGSETQYFGPGTRLLVL.

The genes are TRBV7-6 and TRBJ2-1; 11 nucleotides align to TRBD1. Looked up from germline, CDR1 is SGHVS and CDR2 is FNYEAQ. CDR3 length: 15 amino acids. V shed 1 base and J 6 bases; nucleotides not matched to a gene: 2. CDR3 region: CASSLGGTGGNEQFF. CDR3 coding DNA: TGTGCCAGCAGCTTAGGGGGGACAGGGGGCAATGAGCAGTTCTTC.

The genes are TRBV9 and TRBJ2-5; 11 nucleotides match TRBD2. This CDR3 contains 15 residues. Germline CDR1 and CDR2: SGDLS and YYNGEE. Unmatched junction bases numbered 8, after V lost 5 bases and J lost 5 bases. The CDR3 sequence is CASSSGLAGGETQYF. CDR3 sequence (DNA): TGTGCCAGCAGTTCCGGACTAGCGGGCGGGGAGACCCAGTACTTC.

Remarks on this clone: The same CDR3 also results from other DNA sequences found in this sample. This chain connects TRBV25-1 to TRBJ2-1, with TRBD2 identical over 8 bases. Germline-derived CDR1 and CDR2 are MGHDK and SYGVNS. V dropped 5 bases and J dropped 8; count of bases not matched to a gene: 8. The length of the CDR3 is 14 residues. The CDR3 reads CASSSPGLVYEQFF. The CDR3 region has the DNA TGTGCCAGCAGTAGTCCGGGACTAGTTTATGAGCAGTTCTTC.

The CDR3 loop is CASSLVAVEYDEQFF. The CDR3 DNA is TGTGCCAGCAGCTTAGTAGCAGTGGAGTACGATGAGCAGTTCTTC. V gene TRBV7-8 combines with J gene TRBJ2-1; D is unclear. Trimming removed 1 base at V and 8 bases at J, with 15 bases between. The CDR3 loop spans 15 amino acids. Germline CDR1 and CDR2: SGHVS and FQNEAQ. The full variable domain, in which reference TRBV7-8 and TRBJ2-1 provide the parts outside the CDR3, is GAGVSQSPRYKVAKRGQDVALRCDPISGHVSLFWYQQALGQGPEFLTYFQNEAQLDKSGLPSDRFFAERPEGSVSTLKIQRTQQEDSAVYLCASSLVAVEYDEQFFGPGTRLTVL.

The V call is TRBV10-2, the J call TRBJ2-6; 14 positions agree with TRBD2. Germline lookup yields CDR1 WSHSY and CDR2 SAAADI. V lost 6 bases, J lost 3 bases, and 10 bases stayed unmatched. The CDR3 spans 19 residues. Here the CDR3 DNA reads TGCGCCAGCAGACCGACTAGCGGGAGGGCCGGCCTTGGGGCCAACGTCCTGACTTTC. Translation: CASRPTSGRAGLGANVLTF.

This clone has only a few counts. The gene calls are TRBV7-8 and TRBJ2-7, with TRBD2 matching over 9 bases. Trimming at V came to 2 bases and at J to 0 bases, leaving 2 bases not matched to a gene. Germline V gene lookup returns CDR1 SGHVS and CDR2 FQNEAQ. The CDR3 has 15 residues. Here the CDR3 DNA reads TGTGCCAGCAGCTTACTAGCGGGGTTCTCCTACGAGCAGTACTTC. This translates into CASSLLAGFSYEQYF.

This clone was detected a few times. The J gene is TRBJ1-5, the V gene TRBV5-6; tentative D call: TRBD1 (5 bases). In germline, CDR1 is SGHDT, CDR2 YYEEEE. This CDR3 is built from 16 residues. The germline V and J ends were trimmed by 0 bases and 0 bases, with 10 bases remaining between them. The chain's CDR3 is CASSLGGRYSNQPQHF. The DNA of the CDR3 is TGTGCCAGCAGCTTGGGGGGGAGGTATAGCAATCAGCCCCAGCATTTT.

The rearrangement links TRBV4-1 to TRBJ2-2; perhaps TRBD2 as D (6 bases). The CDR3 is 17 amino acids. Germline CDR1 reads MGHRA; CDR2 reads YSYEKL. The V end was cut by 5 bases, the J end by 5 bases, with 21 bases between. CDR3 sequence reads: CASSSWGERRITGELFF. In nucleotides, the CDR3 is TGCGCCAGCAGCTCTTGGGGGGAGCGGCGGATTACCGGGGAGCTGTTTTTT.

The CDR3 nucleotides are TGTGCCAGCTCACCACGGACAGGGGGCATTGGAGAGACCCAGTACTTC. This gives the protein CASSPRTGGIGETQYF. This chain connects TRBV18 to TRBJ2-5; the match to TRBD1 covers 11 bases. Trimming took 1 base from V and 4 from J; bases not matched to a gene: 5. This CDR3 is 16 amino acids long. Germline V lookup: CDR1 KGHSH, CDR2 LQKENI.

The table lists this clone with a count of one. The chain employs TRBV28 and TRBJ1-5; 7 nucleotides align to TRBD1. Germline V gene sequence: CDR1 MDHEN, CDR2 SYDVKM. J gave up 4 bases and V 6 bases, and 6 bases lay outside the gene matches. The CDR3 is 14 amino acids. In DNA form, the CDR3 reads TGTGCCAGCAGGACAGGGTTGGGTAATCAGCCCCAGCATTTT. Encoded protein: CASRTGLGNQPQHF.

The chain links TRBV6-1 to TRBJ2-7; TRBD1 matches 7 bases. With V trimmed by 7 bases and J by 0 bases, 6 bases remained unmatched. This CDR3 comprises 14 residues. Germline CDR1 is MNHNS and CDR2 is SASEGT. CDR3 in DNA: TGTGCCAGCAACCGACAGGGATTCTCCTACGAGCAGTACTTC. Protein product: CASNRQGFSYEQYF.

Concerning this clone itself: In the same sample, other DNA sequences code for this CDR3. The chain uses TRBV27 and TRBJ2-1, with 8 bases fitting TRBD2. Trimming removed 1 base from V and 0 bases from J; junction bases left unmatched: 2. CDR3 length: 16 residues. The germline V gene encodes CDR1 MNHEY and CDR2 SMNVEV (reference sequence). The CDR3 nucleotides are TGTGCCAGCAGTTTATTCAGCGGGAGCTCCTACAATGAGCAGTTCTTC. It is translated as CASSLFSGSSYNEQFF.

This chain links TRBV7-2 with TRBJ1-4; the match to TRBD1 covers 9 bases. Trimming cost V 3 bases and J 7 bases; bases outside gene matches: 6. The V gene's germline CDR1 is SGHTA and CDR2 FQGNSA. CDR3 size: 15 residues. The CDR3: CASSLYRGQGEKLFF. In nucleotides, the CDR3 is TGTGCCAGCAGCTTGTACAGGGGGCAGGGTGAAAAACTGTTTTTT.

The chain uses TRBV6-6 and TRBJ2-1; 10 bases are shared with TRBD2. The CDR3 is 16 residues long. V gave up 2 bases and J gave up 3 bases; unmatched junction bases: 4. The germline gives CDR1 MNHNY, CDR2 SVGAGI (reference sequence). The CDR3 loop is CASSYTTSGNYNEQFF. In nucleotides, the CDR3 is TGTGCCAGCAGTTACACCACTAGCGGGAACTACAATGAGCAGTTCTTC.

This chain joins TRBV2 and TRBJ2-1, with a weak D call TRBD2 (6 bases). Germline CDR1 SNHLY, CDR2 FYNNEI. V lost 6 bases, J lost 0 bases, and 15 bases lay in between. The CDR3 covers 16 residues. In DNA, the CDR3 is TGTGCCAGCAGGGGACGTCTAGCGAGCTCCTACAATGAGCAGTTCTTC. It yields the protein CASRGRLASSYNEQFF. The full variable domain, with the rest looked up from reference TRBV2 and TRBJ2-1, is EPEVTQTPSHQVTQMGQEVILRCVPISNHLYFYWYRQILGQKVEFLVSFYNNEISEKSEIFDDQFSVERPDGSNFTLKIRSTKLEDSAMYFCASRGRLASSYNEQFFGPGTRLTVL.

The rearrangement uses TRBV5-4 and TRBJ1-4; D not certain. Germline CDR1 SGHNT, CDR2 YYREEE (reference sequence). The CDR3 has 15 amino acids. V lost 0 bases and J 7 bases, leaving 13 bases between the germline ends. CDR3 DNA: TGTGCCAGCAGCTTGGCTGGCTCGGGTAGTGAAAAACTGTTTTTT. It yields the protein CASSLAGSGSEKLFF.

The V gene is TRBV9, the J gene TRBJ1-2; D unresolved. V was trimmed by 3 bases and J by 6 bases, leaving 18 bases between them. CDR1 and CDR2 from the germline V gene are SGDLS and YYNGEE. The CDR3 sequence is 15 residues long. The CDR3 DNA reads as TGTGCCAGCAGCGCCGACTTATGGAAGGATGATGGCTACACCTTC. Residues: CASSADLWKDDGYTF.

This chain uses TRBV5-1 with TRBJ2-5, with D perhaps TRBD2 (5 bases). The CDR3 sequence is 12 residues long. Trimming took 6 bases from V and 5 from J, leaving 11 bases between them. The germline gives CDR1 SGHRS, CDR2 YFSETQ. The CDR3 nucleotides read TGCGCCAGCACCTACCGGGGTGAGACCCAGTACTTC. Its protein product is CASTYRGETQYF.

The rearrangement uses TRBV27 and TRBJ2-2; tentative D call: TRBD1 (5 bases). Trimming left V 6 bases short and J 4 bases short, with 12 bases between. CDR1 and CDR2 from the germline V gene are MNHEY and SMNVEV (reference sequence). This CDR3 spans 14 amino acids. CDR3 bases: TGTGCCAGCAGATTGACAGTATTCACCGGGGAGCTGTTTTTT. The encoded protein is CASRLTVFTGELFF.

This chain uses TRBV7-2 with TRBJ2-5, with D perhaps TRBD2 (6 bases). The J call may be faulty, since TRBJ2-7 better matches the DNA end. Germline values: CDR1 SGHTA, CDR2 FQGNSA. This CDR3 spans 14 amino acids. The CDR3 nucleotides read TGTGCCAGCAGCTTACAGGAGGGCCACTACGAGCAGTACTTC. Its translation is CASSLQEGHYEQYF.

The rearrangement links TRBV5-1 to TRBJ1-1, with 8 bases matching TRBD1. Germline trimming cut 0 bases from V and 3 bases from J; bases unmatched to any gene: 10. This CDR3 comprises 17 residues. The germline V gene encodes CDR1 SGHRS and CDR2 YFSETQ. CDR3: CASSLDGQGLPYTEAFF. The CDR3 DNA reads as TGCGCCAGCAGCTTGGATGGACAGGGCCTCCCATACACTGAAGCTTTCTTT.

The chain is built from TRBV2 and TRBJ2-7, with a possible D match to TRBD1 (6 bases). This CDR3 has 14 residues. The V gene lost 6 bases and the J gene lost 3 bases, with 15 bases spanning the gap. Germline V CDR1 and CDR2: SNHLY, FYNNEI. CDR3 sequence reads: CASRTGTWGYEQYF. In DNA form, the CDR3 reads TGTGCCAGCAGAACAGGGACCTGGGGCTACGAGCAGTACTTC. Full variable domain (outside the CDR3, taken from reference TRBV2 and TRBJ2-7): EPEVTQTPSHQVTQMGQEVILRCVPISNHLYFYWYRQILGQKVEFLVSFYNNEISEKSEIFDDQFSVERPDGSNFTLKIRSTKLEDSAMYFCASRTGTWGYEQYFGPGTRLTVT.

V gene TRBV19 combines with J gene TRBJ1-5; 7 nucleotides align to TRBD1. V was pared by 6 bases and J by 1 base, with 6 bases of the junction left unmatched. This CDR3 comprises 15 residues. Looked up from germline, CDR1 is LNHDA and CDR2 is SQIVND (reference sequence). CDR3 DNA sequence: TGTGCCAGTAGGGGCGGGACAGCGAGCAATCAGCCCCAGCATTTT. It yields the protein CASRGGTASNQPQHF.

There are a few counts of this clone. The CDR3 sequence is CASSAGFNYGYTF. The CDR3 DNA reads TGTGCCAGCAGCGCGGGATTCAACTATGGCTACACCTTC. The rearrangement joins TRBV9 to TRBJ1-2; no firm D call. The CDR3 length is 13 residues. Germline CDR1 and CDR2: SGDLS and YYNGEE. Trimming took off 3 bases at V and 2 bases at J, with 8 bases between the two ends.

The chain links TRBV6-1 to TRBJ1-4; possible D gene TRBD1, 5 bases. CDR3 length: 14 amino acids. Trimming removed 5 bases at V and 7 bases at J, with 14 bases between. CDR1 and CDR2 from the germline V gene are MNHNS and SASEGT. The CDR3 coding sequence is TGTGCCAGCAGTTCCCGAAGTAGGGGTGAAAAACTGTTTTTT. Translated: CASSSRSRGEKLFF.

The chain couples TRBV7-9 to TRBJ1-2; possible D gene TRBD1, 5 bases. The germline V and J ends were trimmed by 0 bases and 2 bases, with 7 bases remaining between them. Germline lookup yields CDR1 SEHNR and CDR2 FQNEAQ (reference sequence). CDR3 length: 14 residues. Here the CDR3 DNA reads TGTGCCAGCAGCTTAGCGGCAGGGAACTATGGCTACACCTTC. Translating it yields CASSLAAGNYGYTF.

The chain joins TRBV30 to TRBJ1-6; 9 bases match TRBD1. V gave up 4 bases and J gave up 7 bases; unmatched junction bases: 2. Germline lookup yields CDR1 GTSNPN and CDR2 SVGIG (reference sequence). The CDR3 runs 13 residues. The CDR3 spells CAWTGTGNSPLHF. For the CDR3, the DNA is TGTGCCTGGACCGGGACAGGGAATTCACCCCTCCACTTT.

The chain employs TRBV4-1 and TRBJ2-3, with 13 bases matching TRBD2. The CDR3 covers 19 residues. Losses at the gene ends were 6 bases for V and 3 bases for J; bases not matched to a gene: 15. Germline CDR1 reads MGHRA; CDR2 reads YSYEKL. CDR3 amino acids: CASSPTPGLAGVQTDTQYF. For the CDR3, the DNA is TGCGCCAGCAGTCCCACCCCAGGACTAGCGGGAGTTCAGACAGATACGCAGTATTTT.